This TCR beta chain was identified in a study of blood T cell repertoires in COVID-19. Overall study: Sites across the United States, Italy and Spain contributed samples from acute and convalescent COVID-19. Sources were T cells, B-cell-depleted T cells, or PBMCs; the material itself was cDNA or gDNA.

Source study methods: Reference gene primer amplification gave nucleated cell count estimates. TCRdb's table, derived via immunoSEQ multiplex PCR, lists solely in-frame clones and lacks some. D and trimming come from the DNA, and the V and J calls and clone size come from that table. This table holds 150,000 to 200,000 clones, about 70% found once. This CDR3 contains 15 residues. Germline-derived CDR1 and CDR2 are SGDLS and YYNGEE. The trim removed 4 bases at V and 2 bases at J, leaving 4 bases unmatched. The V and J genes are TRBV9 and TRBJ2-5; 11 bases match TRBD2. The sample consisted of peripheral blood. This receptor was obtained from a woman aged 50 to 65 with active or convalescent COVID-19. As DNA, the CDR3 is TGTGCCAGCAGCCCCAGACTAGCGGGGCAAGAGACCCAGTACTTC. This codes for CASSPRLAGQETQYF.